One and the same sample provided the 20 T cell receptor beta chains below, sequenced in a study of T cell responses to AZD1222 COVID-19 vaccine (dated by TCRdb to the early 2020s). Reading the label with the study, this specimen's time point is: about 28 days (+/-7) after the second vaccine dose. The method was the immunoSEQ multiplex PCR assay. TCRdb took this table from immuneACCESS and kept in-frame rearrangements with V and J called. Such tables lack part of the clones; where checked against another copy, unresolved V genes explain under half of the gap, and the rest is unexplained. The sample contains about 81,000 clones, roughly 88% of them found a single time. Approximately 3.6% of the sample lies in the top ten. The source was peripheral blood, collected 28 days after the second AZD1222 dose. The receptors here all came from an adult who received the AZD1222 COVID-19 vaccine.

The chain recombines TRBV6-4 with TRBJ2-2; 9 bases line up with TRBD2. CDR3 length equals 14 residues. Germline CDR1 MRHNA, CDR2 SNTAGT. V shed 7 bases, J shed 0 bases, and the junction held 0 bases outside the gene matches. The CDR3 DNA is TGTGCCAGCAAGCGGGGGGCGAACACCGGGGAGCTGTTTTTT. This codes for CASKRGANTGELFF.

The table lists this clone with a few counts. The chain joins TRBV7-8 to TRBJ1-3; D possibly corresponds to TRBD1 (6 bases). The germline gives CDR1 SGHVS, CDR2 FQNEAQ. CDR3 length: 15 amino acids. The V and J ends lost 1 base and 0 bases respectively, with 7 bases between them. In DNA, the CDR3 is TGTGCCAGCAGCTTAGAACAGGGCTCTGGAAACACCATATATTTT. This gives the protein CASSLEQGSGNTIYF.

This chain joins TRBV11-1 and TRBJ2-3, with 10 bases lining up with TRBD1. Germline CDR1 and CDR2: SGHAT and FQDESV (reference sequence). Trimming took 4 bases from V and 1 from J; bases not matched to a gene: 2. This CDR3 comprises 15 residues. This chain's CDR3 is CASSSDRGRTDTQYF. Written as DNA, the CDR3 is TGTGCCAGCAGCTCCGACAGGGGGCGCACAGATACGCAGTATTTT. The entire variable domain, with the rest obtained from reference TRBV11-1 and TRBJ2-3, is as follows: EAEVAQSPRYKITEKSQAVAFWCDPISGHATLYWYRQILGQGPELLVQFQDESVVDDSQLPKDRFSAERLKGVDSTLKIQPAELGDSAMYLCASSSDRGRTDTQYFGPGTRLTVL.

The chain combines TRBV11-2 with TRBJ1-3; TRBD1 is a possible D gene (6 bases). Germline values: CDR1 SGHAT, CDR2 FQNNGV. The CDR3 is made up of 14 amino acids. V lost 1 base and J 4 bases, leaving 8 bases between the germline ends. The CDR3 DNA follows: TGTGCCAGCAGCTTAGGCAGGGGCGGAAACACCATATATTTT. Protein sequence: CASSLGRGGNTIYF.

This clone was observed once. V and J are TRBV9 and TRBJ2-1, with D unresolved. CDR1 and CDR2 from the germline V gene are SGDLS and YYNGEE. The CDR3 loop spans 20 amino acids. Deletions cut 0 bases from V and 4 bases from J, with 26 bases between. CDR3 residues: CASSVVSVGYHNPSYNEQFF. DNA of the CDR3: TGTGCCAGCAGCGTAGTATCAGTCGGCTACCACAATCCCTCGTACAATGAGCAGTTCTTC.

This chain joins TRBV29-1 and TRBJ1-1, with D tentatively TRBD1 (6 bases). V gave up 4 bases and J gave up 11 bases, with 17 bases separating them. The CDR3 has 12 residues. Germline values: CDR1 SQVTM, CDR2 ANQGSEA. CDR3 region: CSVAATDRRAFF. CDR3 DNA sequence: TGCAGCGTTGCGGCTACGGACAGACGGGCTTTCTTT. The complete variable domain, with remaining parts taken from reference TRBV29-1 and TRBJ1-1, reads SAVISQKPSRDICQRGTSLTIQCQVDSQVTMMFWYRQQPGQSLTLIATANQGSEATYESGFVIDKFPISRPNLTFSTLTVSNMSPEDSSIYLCSVAATDRRAFFGQGTRLTVV.

This rearrangement joins TRBV5-1 to TRBJ2-1; D not resolved. V lost 4 bases, J lost 4 bases, and 12 bases lay in between. In germline, CDR1 is SGHRS, CDR2 YFSETQ. This CDR3 spans 14 amino acids. The CDR3 is CASSRGTTYNEQFF. The CDR3 nucleotides read TGCGCCAGCAGCCGCGGAACCACGTACAATGAGCAGTTCTTC.

The chain recombines TRBV2 with TRBJ2-7; D gene unclear. The CDR3 has 12 residues. V lost 5 bases, J lost 1 base, and 6 bases lay in between. Germline CDR1 reads SNHLY; CDR2 reads FYNNEI. In DNA form, the CDR3 reads TGTGCCAGCAGTTTCCCATCCTACGAGCAGTACTTC. Its protein product is CASSFPSYEQYF.

J is TRBJ1-3 and V is TRBV7-6, with D possibly TRBD1 on 5 matching bases. The CDR3 extends over 17 amino acids. In germline, CDR1 is SGHVS, CDR2 FNYEAQ. V dropped 5 bases and J dropped 4 bases, with 21 bases sitting between them. Here the CDR3 DNA reads TGTGCCAGCAGCAACACTGGGGGGTACCCATCCGGAAACACCATATATTTT. Amino acid sequence: CASSNTGGYPSGNTIYF.

The J gene is TRBJ1-3, the V gene TRBV5-1; D gene uncertain. The CDR3 loop spans 12 amino acids. Germline CDR1 reads SGHRS; CDR2 reads YFSETQ. Trimming pared 0 bases from V and 4 bases from J, leaving 2 bases between. CDR3 protein: CASSLEGNTIYF. CDR3 sequence (DNA): TGCGCCAGCAGCTTGGAAGGAAACACCATATATTTT.

The V call is TRBV28, the J call TRBJ1-3, with a possible D match to TRBD1 (5 bases). V was trimmed by 10 bases and J by 0 bases, leaving 13 bases between them. Germline V CDR1 and CDR2: MDHEN, SYDVKM. CDR3 length: 14 amino acids. The CDR3 is CAIRGALSGNTIYF. CDR3 nucleotide sequence: TGTGCCATTCGAGGGGCCCTCTCTGGAAACACCATATATTTT. The full variable domain, its missing parts supplied by reference TRBV28 and TRBJ1-3, is DVKVTQSSRYLVKRTGEKVFLECVQDMDHENMFWYRQDPGLGLRLIYFSYDVKMKEKGDIPEGYSVSREKKERFSLILESASTNQTSMYLCAIRGALSGNTIYFGEGSWLTVV.

This chain uses TRBV7-2 with TRBJ2-7; D is perhaps TRBD1 (5 bases). The germline V gene encodes CDR1 SGHTA and CDR2 FQGNSA. V gave up 4 bases and J gave up 4 bases, with 11 bases separating them. There are 13 residues in the CDR3. CDR3 bases: TGTGCCAGCAGCTCAGACCAGGGTTACGAGCAGTACTTC. It encodes CASSSDQGYEQYF.

This chain uses TRBV7-3 with TRBJ2-3; D unclear. Trimming removed 1 base from V and 5 bases from J, with 7 bases in between. The CDR3 totals 13 residues. Germline lookup yields CDR1 SGHTA and CDR2 FQGTGA. The CDR3 DNA reads TGTGCCAGCAGCTTAAATCTAGGAGATACGCAGTATTTT. This translates into CASSLNLGDTQYF.

The chain links TRBV28 to TRBJ2-4; 7 positions match TRBD1. This CDR3 has 13 amino acids. Trimming at V came to 9 bases and at J to 5 bases, leaving 7 bases not matched to a gene. Germline V gene lookup returns CDR1 MDHEN and CDR2 SYDVKM. The CDR3 DNA sequence: TGTGCCAGTTCCCCAGGGGGTGAAAACATTCAGTACTTC. Protein product: CASSPGGENIQYF.

The rearrangement links TRBV10-3 to TRBJ2-3; tentative D call: TRBD1 (6 bases). CDR3 length equals 16 residues. Germline loops: CDR1 ENHRY, CDR2 SYGVKD. With 4 bases removed from V and 1 base from J, the gap between germline ends came to 15 bases. As DNA, the CDR3 is TGTGCCATCAGTGGAGGGGACACTCGCCGCACAGATACGCAGTATTTT. Its protein is CAISGGDTRRTDTQYF.

This clone was seen a handful of times. The gene calls are TRBV18 and TRBJ1-5; D is unresolved. Per germline, CDR1 KGHSH and CDR2 LQKENI. V was cut by 1 base and J by 0 bases, with 10 bases left in between. This CDR3 region has 16 residues. The DNA for the CDR3 is TGTGCCAGCTCACCACAGGGAAGGTTTAGCAATCAGCCCCAGCATTTT. Translating gives CASSPQGRFSNQPQHF.

The chain combines TRBV2 with TRBJ2-1; TRBD2 matches 7 bases. CDR3 length equals 14 residues. Germline V gene data show CDR1 as SNHLY and CDR2 as FYNNEI. The ends lost 2 bases at V and 10 bases at J; junction bases unmatched: 8. The CDR3 nucleotides read TGTGCCAGCAGTGAAATACTAGCGTTGAGAGAGCAGTTCTTC. This codes for CASSEILALREQFF.

The V gene is TRBV19, the J gene TRBJ2-1, with 7 bases matching TRBD2. J gave up 2 bases and V 4 bases, and 5 bases lay outside the gene matches. CDR3 length equals 15 residues. Per germline, CDR1 LNHDA and CDR2 SQIVND (reference sequence). The CDR3 loop is CASSTPSGAYNEQFF. The CDR3 coding sequence is TGTGCCAGTAGTACCCCAAGCGGGGCCTACAATGAGCAGTTCTTC.

This chain connects TRBV5-1 to TRBJ2-1; 10 bases are shared with TRBD2. This CDR3 is 17 amino acids long. After removal of 5 bases from V and 8 bases from J, the junction contained 16 bases not matched to a gene. Germline values: CDR1 SGHRS, CDR2 YFSETQ. The CDR3 DNA is TGCGCCAGCAGTCCCGGAAGACTAGCGGGCGGGAGGGATGAGCAGTTCTTC. This sequence encodes CASSPGRLAGGRDEQFF.

This chain connects TRBV19 to TRBJ2-5; no firm D call. Germline CDR1 LNHDA, CDR2 SQIVND (reference sequence). The V gene lost 4 bases and the J gene lost 5 bases, with 11 bases spanning the gap. The CDR3 loop spans 13 amino acids. CDR3 region: CASSTDGVETQYF. DNA of the CDR3: TGTGCCAGTAGTACGGACGGAGTCGAGACCCAGTACTTC. Looking up the rest from reference TRBV19 and TRBJ2-5 gives the full variable domain: DGGITQSPKYLFRKEGQNVTLSCEQNLNHDAMYWYRQDPGQGLRLIYYSQIVNDFQKGDIAEGYSVSREKKESFPLTVTSAQKNPTAFYLCASSTDGVETQYFGPGTRLLVL.